This entry concerns a single T cell receptor (beta chain). The sample belongs to a study of CD8 T cells in Susac syndrome. From blood CD8+ and CD4+ T cells, TCR beta sequences were generated. The CD8+ and CD4+ T cells were isolated magnetically using a negative isolation approach, whereas the TEMRA cells were enriched by FACS. The CDR3 length is 11 residues. Trimming stripped 3 bases from V and 5 bases from J, with 7 bases between. Germline CDR1 is GTSNPN and CDR2 is SVGIG (reference sequence). RNA in amounts of roughly 0.5 to 1 ug was reverse transcribed with random hexamers. The CDR3 of TCR beta was amplified by immunoSEQ multiplex PCR across 54 Vbeta and 13 Jbeta. TCRdb re-called the immunoSEQ multiplex PCR reads with MiXCR, one entry per CDR3 protein. The repertoire has roughly 120,000 distinct CDR3 sequences, about 95% of them found once; the top ten carry 0.095% to 0.1%.

Sequencing input: CD4+ T cells from PBMCs. The clonotype comes from a human donor in good health. V usage is TRBV30 and J usage is TRBJ1-1; D unclear. CDR3 amino acids: CAWRGWTEAFF. The CDR3 nucleotides read TGTGCCTGGAGGGGATGGACTGAAGCTTTCTTT. Combining the CDR3 with reference TRBV30 and TRBJ1-1 gives the whole variable domain SQTIHQWPATLVQPVGSPLSLECTVEGTSNPNLYWYRQAAGRGLQLLFYSVGIGQISSEVPQNLSASRPQDRQFILSSKKLLLSDSGFYLCAWRGWTEAFFGQGTRLTVV.